A single sample gave rise to the 17 T cell receptor beta chains below, sequenced in a study of cytomegalovirus exposure and HLA in healthy donors (dated by TCRdb to 2016 to 2017). Library generation was performed with the immunoSEQ multiplex PCR assay. The multiplex PCR relied on a mix of 60 forward primers for TCR Vbeta segments and 13 reverse primers for TCR Jbeta segments. TCRdb holds this immuneACCESS table with in-frame rearrangements only. Some clones are missing; in checked studies, unresolved V genes explain under half, and the rest has no known cause. In all, the sample holds 200,000 to 250,000 clones, and around 81% of those were seen once. The top ten constitute 10% of the sample. Sequencing input: PBMCs. All receptors come from a woman in her fifties or sixties in good health and CMV-seropositive.

V is TRBV19 and J is TRBJ1-2; possible D gene TRBD1, 5 bases. The ends were cut back, 5 bases at V and 4 bases at J, with 20 bases in the middle. This CDR3 has 16 amino acids. Germline V gene lookup returns CDR1 LNHDA and CDR2 SQIVND (reference sequence). The CDR3 bases are TGTGCCAGTAGTTCATCCACGGGGGATGTGGCCTATGGCTACACCTTC. Amino acids: CASSSSTGDVAYGYTF.

This clone was detected only once. The chain links TRBV18 to TRBJ1-6, with D tentatively TRBD1 (6 bases). Germline values: CDR1 KGHSH, CDR2 LQKENI. The CDR3 contains 18 residues. The ends were cut back, 2 bases at V and 6 bases at J, with 20 bases in the middle. CDR3 DNA sequence: TGTGCCAGCTCACCATTTCAAGCGACAGGTCTGTCTAATTCACCCCTCCACTTT. Translated: CASSPFQATGLSNSPLHF.

The rearrangement links TRBV7-2 to TRBJ2-1; TRBD2 matches 7 bases. Unmatched junction bases numbered 7, after V lost 2 bases and J lost 3 bases. Looked up from germline, CDR1 is SGHTA and CDR2 is FQGNSA. The CDR3 loop spans 16 amino acids. The CDR3 reads CASSLSGAGFYNEQFF. The DNA for the CDR3 is TGTGCCAGCAGCTTAAGCGGGGCGGGCTTCTACAATGAGCAGTTCTTC.

CDR3 bases: TGTGCCATCAGTATAGATACGAACACTGAAGCTTTCTTT. Amino acid sequence: CAISIDTNTEAFF. This sequence joins TRBV10-3 and TRBJ1-1; D ambiguous. Trimming shortened V by 5 bases and J by 1 base, and 8 bases separated the two germline ends. Germline V gene lookup returns CDR1 ENHRY and CDR2 SYGVKD. This CDR3 has 13 amino acids.

The V and J genes are TRBV30 and TRBJ2-2, with D possibly matching TRBD1 (5 bases). Germline V gene lookup returns CDR1 GTSNPN and CDR2 SVGIG (reference sequence). The CDR3 is 13 residues long. The V and J ends lost 2 bases and 4 bases respectively, with 8 bases between them. As DNA, the CDR3 is TGTGCCTGGAGTAGACAGTTCACCGGGGAGCTGTTTTTT. Residues: CAWSRQFTGELFF.

This chain joins TRBV28 and TRBJ1-2; D not certain. With 6 bases removed from V and 1 base from J, the gap between germline ends came to 18 bases. Germline loops: CDR1 MDHEN, CDR2 SYDVKM. The CDR3 extends over 16 amino acids. CDR3 residues: CASSPPGEPGNYGYTF. Written as DNA, the CDR3 is TGTGCCAGCAGCCCACCCGGCGAACCGGGTAACTATGGCTACACCTTC.

The gene calls are TRBV27 and TRBJ2-7, with 7 bases aligning to TRBD1. CDR3 length equals 14 residues. V lost 5 bases and J lost 0; bases outside the gene matches: 4. Germline assignment: CDR1 MNHEY and CDR2 SMNVEV (reference sequence). The CDR3 protein is CASSQTGPSYEQYF. CDR3 nucleotide sequence: TGTGCCAGCAGTCAGACAGGGCCCTCCTACGAGCAGTACTTC.

The V gene is TRBV19, the J gene TRBJ1-5; D is perhaps TRBD1 (6 bases). Germline V CDR1 and CDR2: LNHDA, SQIVND (reference sequence). The V and J ends lost 3 bases and 3 bases respectively, with 15 bases between them. The CDR3 length is 16 residues. The CDR3 loop is CASSMGGQYPNQPQHF. In DNA form, the CDR3 reads TGTGCCAGTAGTATGGGCGGACAGTACCCCAATCAGCCCCAGCATTTT.

The chain uses TRBV29-1 and TRBJ1-1; TRBD1 is a possible D gene (5 bases). Per germline, CDR1 SQVTM and CDR2 ANQGSEA. V lost 4 bases and J lost 1, with 10 bases in between. The CDR3 has 13 amino acids. This CDR3 reads CSVGTGGNTEAFF. The DNA of the CDR3 is TGCAGCGTTGGTACAGGTGGGAACACTGAAGCTTTCTTT.

The chain recombines TRBV5-4 with TRBJ1-2, with no clear D. Germline loops: CDR1 SGHNT, CDR2 YYREEE (reference sequence). This CDR3 is 16 amino acids long. V was trimmed by 4 bases and J by 0 bases, leaving 16 bases between them. DNA for the CDR3: TGTGCCAGCAGCCCCCCAGTGCCAGTTTCTAACTATGGCTACACCTTC. Its protein is CASSPPVPVSNYGYTF.

This chain joins TRBV29-1 and TRBJ2-4; 8 bases align to TRBD1. V lost 5 bases and J lost 4; bases outside the gene matches: 1. Germline values: CDR1 SQVTM, CDR2 ANQGSEA. The CDR3 has 12 residues. The CDR3 coding sequence is TGCAGCGTTAGGACAGGGAAAAACATTCAGTACTTC. Protein: CSVRTGKNIQYF.

The V and J genes are TRBV4-1 and TRBJ1-2; no definite D call. The CDR3 length is 17 residues. CDR1 MGHRA and CDR2 YSYEKL come from the germline V gene. Trimming cost V 1 base and J 4 bases, with 19 bases left between them. The CDR3: CASSQGRLREGSYGYTF. CDR3 DNA sequence: TGCGCCAGCAGCCAAGGGAGGCTGCGGGAGGGTTCCTATGGCTACACCTTC.

This chain joins TRBV4-1 and TRBJ1-2; 9 nucleotides match TRBD1. Germline values: CDR1 MGHRA, CDR2 YSYEKL. The CDR3 contains 19 residues. V was pared by 0 bases and J by 0 bases, with 11 bases of the junction left unmatched. CDR3 nucleotides: TGCGCCAGCAGCCAAGATGGGGCGGGACAGGGCTTCGCTAACTATGGCTACACCTTC. Protein product: CASSQDGAGQGFANYGYTF.

This chain connects TRBV5-1 to TRBJ2-6; 10 positions agree with TRBD1. The V gene's germline CDR1 is SGHRS and CDR2 YFSETQ. V shed 6 bases, J shed 0 bases, and the junction held 9 bases outside the gene matches. The CDR3 consists of 18 residues. The CDR3 here is CASNIGRDRGSGANVLTF. The CDR3 DNA reads as TGCGCCAGCAACATCGGCCGGGACAGGGGCTCTGGGGCCAACGTCCTGACTTTC. The complete variable domain, with remaining parts taken from reference TRBV5-1 and TRBJ2-6, reads KAGVTQTPRYLIKTRGQQVTLSCSPISGHRSVSWYQQTPGQGLQFLFEYFSETQRNKGNFPGRFSGRQFSNSRSEMNVSTLELGDSALYLCASNIGRDRGSGANVLTFGAGSRLTVL.

This chain connects TRBV9 to TRBJ2-7; D possibly corresponds to TRBD1 (6 bases). CDR1 SGDLS and CDR2 YYNGEE come from the germline V gene. V was cut by 0 bases and J by 4 bases, with 23 bases left in between. The CDR3 spans 18 residues. The CDR3 spells CASSVAPTTGLEIYEQYF. Here the CDR3 DNA reads TGTGCCAGCAGCGTAGCCCCAACGACAGGACTGGAGATATACGAGCAGTACTTC.

This rearrangement joins TRBV5-1 to TRBJ1-2; D may be TRBD1 (5 bases). CDR1 SGHRS and CDR2 YFSETQ come from the germline V gene. This CDR3 region has 14 residues. V gave up 3 bases and J gave up 2 bases, with 11 bases separating them. This CDR3 is CASSSQGWNYGYTF. CDR3 nucleotides: TGCGCCAGCAGCTCGCAGGGATGGAACTATGGCTACACCTTC.

The table lists this clone with a count of one. The V gene is TRBV6-5, the J gene TRBJ2-7; TRBD1 matches 7 bases. CDR3 length equals 13 residues. Trimming took 7 bases from V and 6 from J; bases not matched to a gene: 9. Germline values: CDR1 MNHEY, CDR2 SVGAGI. The CDR3, as DNA: TGTGCCAGCAAAATAGACAGGGTCGGCGAGCAGTACTTC. Its translation is CASKIDRVGEQYF.